This passage covers 25 T cell receptor beta chains from one sample sequenced in a study of Graves' ophthalmopathy and Graves' hyperthyroidism. Investigators amplified TCR beta CDR3 regions from RNA transcripts. An opening RT-PCR round employed HTBI primers and preceded a second-round multiplex PCR. Via MiXCR, TCRdb re-called the multiplex PCR reads, giving one row per CDR3 protein. The repertoire holds about 550,000 distinct CDR3 sequences, with under 40% as singletons. The sequenced sample was peripheral blood or thyroid tissue (not recorded which). The receptors were sampled from an adult man with Graves' hyperthyroidism.

V is TRBV2 and J is TRBJ1-4, with 9 bases fitting TRBD1. The CDR3 consists of 14 residues. Germline CDR1 and CDR2: SNHLY and FYNNEI. Trimming removed 7 bases from V and 8 bases from J; junction bases left unmatched: 8. CDR3 DNA sequence: TGTGCCAGCACTGACGGGACAGGGACCGAAAAACTGTTTTTT. This gives the protein CASTDGTGTEKLFF.

In this sample, this clonotype turned up many times. This chain joins TRBV13 and TRBJ2-7; D may correspond to TRBD1 or TRBD2 (5 bases each). Germline lookup yields CDR1 PRHDT and CDR2 FYEKMQ (reference sequence). V lost 4 bases and J 2 bases, leaving 15 bases between the germline ends. CDR3 length equals 15 residues. CDR3 region: CASSSMGEHTYEQYF. CDR3 in DNA: TGTGCCAGCAGCTCAATGGGGGAACACACCTACGAGCAGTACTTC.

Comment on this clonotype: The junction departs from the called germline gene at one end, perhaps through a read error. The rearrangement links TRBV9 to TRBJ2-2; 10 bases are shared with TRBD1. The germline gives CDR1 SGDLS, CDR2 YYNGEE. The CDR3 length is 13 residues. CDR3 nucleotides: TGTGCCACCCGACAGGGGGCTTCCGGGGAGATGTTTTTT. This translates into CATRQGASGEMFF.

This clonotype was counted many times. The rearrangement links TRBV10-3 to TRBJ1-5; 11 bases line up with TRBD1. The CDR3 consists of 16 residues. CDR1 ENHRY and CDR2 SYGVKD come from the germline V gene. The J segment lost 4 bases and the V segment lost 3 bases, leaving 5 bases of the junction unmatched. This CDR3 is CAISEPGTGGNQPQHF. The CDR3 DNA follows: TGTGCCATCAGTGAACCCGGGACAGGGGGGAATCAGCCCCAGCATTTT.

The table lists this clonotype with a few counts. This chain links TRBV2 with TRBJ1-5; weak D call: TRBD1 (6 bases). Looked up from germline, CDR1 is SNHLY and CDR2 is FYNNEI. Trimming took 6 bases from V and 8 from J, leaving 17 bases between them. The CDR3 is made up of 14 amino acids. CDR3 DNA: TGTGCCAGCAGCCAAGACAGGTTAAAGAAGCCCCAGCATTTT. The encoded protein is CASSQDRLKKPQHF.

This clonotype was picked up many times. The chain's CDR3 is CASSDRGEQYF. CDR3 sequence (DNA): TGTGCCAGCAGCGATCGGGGGGAGCAGTACTTC. V gene TRBV12-3 or TRBV12-4 combines with J gene TRBJ2-7; D may be TRBD2 (6 bases). V lost 6 bases to trimming and J lost 7 bases, with 10 bases between them. This CDR3 is built from 11 residues.

This clonotype was recorded many times. The J gene is TRBJ1-2, the V gene TRBV3-1; no definite D call. The CDR3 sequence is 12 residues long. The V and J ends lost 1 base and 8 bases respectively, with 8 bases between them. The germline CDR1 and CDR2 sequences are LGHDT and YNNKEL (reference sequence). The CDR3: CASSQGSEGYTF. The CDR3 DNA sequence: TGTGCCAGCAGCCAAGGGAGCGAAGGCTACACCTTC.

This clonotype was picked up a small number of times. This chain uses TRBV4-2 with TRBJ1-5; no definite D call. V gave up 1 base and J gave up 1 base, with 8 bases separating them. This CDR3 spans 15 amino acids. Per germline, CDR1 LGHNA and CDR2 YNFKEQ. Written as DNA, the CDR3 is TGTGCCAGCAGCCAAGGGCCCGAGAGCAATCAGCCCCAGCATTTT. Residues: CASSQGPESNQPQHF.

This clonotype was detected ten times or more. This chain joins TRBV6-2 or TRBV6-3 and TRBJ1-6; maybe TRBD1 (6 bases). This CDR3 contains 15 residues. CDR1 MNHEY and CDR2 SVGEGT come from the germline V gene. Trimming removed 7 bases from V and 7 bases from J, with 17 bases in between. CDR3 in amino acids: CASKDRSQNNSPLHF. Here the CDR3 DNA reads TGTGCCAGCAAAGACAGGAGCCAGAACAATTCACCCCTCCACTTT.

This clonotype occurred many times. V usage is TRBV14 and J usage is TRBJ2-7; 7 positions match TRBD1. Germline assignment: CDR1 SGHDN and CDR2 FVKESK. Germline trimming cut 1 base from V and 3 bases from J; bases unmatched to any gene: 9. CDR3 length equals 16 residues. CDR3 DNA sequence: TGTGCCAGCAGCCAAGGTCTAGACAGGGCACTCTACGAGCAGTACTTC. It yields the protein CASSQGLDRALYEQYF.

The chain joins TRBV7-6 to TRBJ2-5; 8 nucleotides line up with TRBD2. V dropped 4 bases and J dropped 2; count of bases not matched to a gene: 12. Germline CDR1 and CDR2: SGHVS and FNYEAQ. The CDR3 length is 17 residues. The CDR3 is CASSSAETSVQQETQYF. The CDR3 DNA is TGTGCCAGCAGCTCAGCCGAGACTAGCGTACAACAAGAGACCCAGTACTTC. The whole variable domain, remainder taken from reference TRBV7-6 and TRBJ2-5, is GAGVSQSPRYKVTKRGQDVALRCDPISGHVSLYWYRQALGQGPEFLTYFNYEAQQDKSGLPNDRFSAERPEGSISTLTIQRTEQRDSAMYRCASSSAETSVQQETQYFGPGTRLLVL.

This clonotype was seen once. V is TRBV2 and J is TRBJ2-5; 9 bases agree with TRBD1. With 5 bases clipped from V and 1 base from J, the junction kept 2 bases outside the gene matches. Germline V gene sequence: CDR1 SNHLY, CDR2 FYNNEI. The CDR3 has 14 amino acids. The CDR3 here is CASSRDRVQETQYF. The CDR3 DNA is TGTGCCAGCAGTCGGGACAGGGTCCAAGAGACCCAGTACTTC.

This clonotype was counted at least ten times. V is TRBV6-5 and J is TRBJ1-2, with a tentative D call TRBD1 (6 bases). Trimming took off 2 bases at V and 8 bases at J, with 12 bases between the two ends. Germline V lookup: CDR1 MNHEY, CDR2 SVGAGI. There are 13 residues in the CDR3. The CDR3 protein is CASSYRTASGYTF. CDR3 sequence (DNA): TGTGCCAGCAGTTACCGGACAGCCTCCGGCTACACCTTC.

The chain employs TRBV7-9 and TRBJ2-7; D uncertain. The CDR3 covers 14 residues. Per the germline V gene, CDR1 is SEHNR and CDR2 is FQNEAQ (reference sequence). Trimming shortened V by 3 bases and J by 0 bases, and 9 bases separated the two germline ends. CDR3 loop: CASSFTSSSYEQYF. In DNA, the CDR3 is TGTGCCAGCAGCTTCACATCGAGCTCCTACGAGCAGTACTTC.

Concerning this clonotype: Just one base apart from a much larger clone, this may be a read error. V usage is TRBV10-3 and J usage is TRBJ1-5, with D uncertain. CDR1 and CDR2 (germline): ENHRY, SYGVKD. CDR3 length equals 15 residues. This chain's CDR3 is CVSSLPWGNNQPQHF. The CDR3 DNA follows: TGTGTCAGCAGTTTACCATGGGGAAACAATCAGCCCCAGCATTTT.

Ten or more counts support this clonotype. The V gene is TRBV7-3, the J gene TRBJ2-5, with unresolved D. The CDR3 length is 14 residues. The germline V gene has CDR1 SGHTA and CDR2 FQGTGA. Trimming pared 0 bases from V and 5 bases from J, leaving 10 bases between. The DNA for the CDR3 is TGTGCCAGCAGCTTAACGGGTATGGCGGAGACCCAGTACTTC. It codes for CASSLTGMAETQYF.

At least ten counts were recorded for this clonotype. The chain has TRBV5-1 and TRBJ1-4; 9 bases fit TRBD1. In germline, CDR1 is SGHRS, CDR2 YFSETQ. V shed 5 bases and J 8 bases; nucleotides not matched to a gene: 13. The CDR3 runs to 16 residues. DNA for the CDR3: TGCGCCAGCAGACACAGCCCGACAGGGGGAGAGGAAAAACTGTTTTTT. Its translation is CASRHSPTGGEEKLFF.

Points on this clonotype: Here the CDR3 omits its conserved ending phenylalanine or tryptophan, so a read error is the likely source. This chain links TRBV20-1 with TRBJ1-5, with D tentatively TRBD1 (5 bases). V was trimmed by 1 base and J by 8 bases, leaving 12 bases between them. Germline V gene sequence: CDR1 DFQATT, CDR2 SNEGSKA (reference sequence). CDR3 length: 13 amino acids. DNA for the CDR3: TGCAGTGCTAGAGGGGTGGGCAGGGAGCCCCAGCATCTT. Protein product: CSARGVGREPQHL.

This clonotype was counted ten times or more. The rearrangement links TRBV5-6 to TRBJ2-7, with D unresolved. This CDR3 spans 11 amino acids. Per germline, CDR1 SGHDT and CDR2 YYEEEE. V shed 1 base and J shed 5 bases, with 4 bases lying between them. CDR3 amino acids: CASSLLHEQYF. The CDR3 DNA reads as TGTGCCAGCAGCTTGTTACACGAGCAGTACTTC.

The rearrangement joins TRBV7-9 to TRBJ1-5; TRBD1 is a possible D gene (5 bases). The CDR3 has 16 amino acids. Germline V gene sequence: CDR1 SEHNR, CDR2 FQNEAQ (reference sequence). Trimming cost V 6 bases and J 2 bases, with 17 bases left between them. CDR3 residues: CASSLNRPRGNQPQHF. The CDR3 DNA sequence: TGTGCCAGCAGTTTGAACCGACCCAGGGGCAATCAGCCCCAGCATTTT.

Worth noting for this clonotype: This sequence may be a read error, since a much larger clone differs from it by one base. The chain couples TRBV7-9 to TRBJ1-1; D might be TRBD1 (5 bases). The CDR3 runs to 14 residues. Germline lookup yields CDR1 SEHNR and CDR2 FQNEAQ (reference sequence). The CDR3, as DNA: TGTGCCAGCAGCTTATTCGGGGCGGGAACTGGAGCTTTCTTT. Its protein product is CASSLFGAGTGAFF.

V is TRBV7-9 and J is TRBJ1-5; 7 positions match TRBD1. With V trimmed by 5 bases and J by 3 bases, 10 bases remained unmatched. From germline, CDR1 is SEHNR and CDR2 FQNEAQ (reference sequence). This CDR3 region has 16 residues. CDR3 nucleotides: TGTGCCAGCAGCCCTGACAGGGTTCTTACCAATCAGCCCCAGCATTTT. It codes for CASSPDRVLTNQPQHF.

This chain connects TRBV15 to TRBJ1-2; TRBD1 aligns across 10 bases. Unmatched junction bases numbered 7, after V lost 3 bases and J lost 3 bases. CDR1 and CDR2 (germline): LNHNV, YYDKDF (reference sequence). CDR3 length: 16 amino acids. CDR3 residues: CATSSPGQGVYYGYTF. DNA of the CDR3: TGTGCCACCAGCAGCCCAGGACAGGGGGTTTACTATGGCTACACCTTC.

The rearrangement uses TRBV18 and TRBJ2-5; 8 bases fit TRBD1. The V gene's germline CDR1 is KGHSH and CDR2 LQKENI. The CDR3 totals 16 residues. V lost 2 bases and J lost 2; bases outside the gene matches: 7. The CDR3 loop is CASSPSGTGVQETQYF. The CDR3 coding sequence is TGTGCCAGCTCACCATCCGGGACAGGAGTTCAAGAGACCCAGTACTTC.

V is TRBV6-1 and J is TRBJ2-7; 9 bases map to TRBD2. Germline CDR1 and CDR2: MNHNS and SASEGT. This CDR3 region has 15 residues. V lost 9 bases, J lost 5 bases, and 14 bases stayed unmatched. DNA for the CDR3: TGTGCCAGTAGTTCGGGTAGCGGGAGCGTCGACGAGCAGTACTTC. Its protein product is CASSSGSGSVDEQYF.